This T cell receptor beta chain was retrieved from a study of shared clonotypes between healthy human individuals (dated by TCRdb to the early 2020s). Broadly, across the study: The cohort comprised a couple of women and three men aged 18 to 49 years. To increase sequencing depth and limit assay-specific biases, TCR repertoire library preparation and sequencing were carried out by different laboratories using diverse techniques. Each donor's leukapheresis produced roughly between roughly 0.9 and 8.9 billion PBMCs. For each donor, three plates each were used for CD4 naive and CD4 memory, two plates were used for CD8 naive, and one plate was used for CD8 memory. To estimate repertoire size and how much clonotype sharing occurs between individuals, the study deeply sequenced the blood TCR repertoires of five or six healthy adults. Results and caveats for the whole study, not just this receptor: Pairwise subsampling indicated that sequencing depth was expected to affect the degree of clonotype sharing among donors. Larger estimated clonotype richness was generally found for naive subsets than for memory subsets. The small number of donors limited the genetic and exposure-history diversity represented. Sampling was restricted to blood, and TCR repertoires in tissues likely differ from the TCR repertoires found in blood. Compared with non-shared clonotypes, clonotypes shared by all four sorted-subset donors had higher generation probabilities. Even with the large sequencing depth, rarefaction of the sorted-subset datasets indicated that sequencing was incomplete. Across a handful of donors, approximately 4.9% of naive CD4, approximately 3.6% of naive CD8, roughly 2.2% of memory CD4, and 0.3% to 0.45% of memory CD8 clonotypes were shared.

CD8 naive samples were CD45RO-negative cells positively selected for CCR7, giving a CD45RA+CCR7+ population that excluded TemRA cells. Donors were healthy HIV-negative adults with no recently reported acute infections or vaccinations. Every donor was a Caucasian adult living in Nashville, Tennessee, USA. After blood collection by leukapheresis, PBMCs were isolated using Ficoll-Histopaque density gradient centrifugation and then cryopreserved in the vapor phase of liquid nitrogen. Purity and quantity of every magnetically sorted T cell population were checked by analytical flow cytometry. Each sorted fraction had its genomic DNA isolated and then quantified by UV absorbance on a Nanodrop 2000c. Using the deep immunoSEQ assay, TCR CDR3 regions were amplified from genomic DNA by multiplex PCR. Genomic DNA extracted from each cell subset was distributed evenly over all wells of several immunoSEQ 96-well plates, and each plate served as one replicate. Each replicate PCR for sorted subsets received 200 ng genomic DNA, equal to about 30,000 T cell genomes. The purified libraries were quantified using a Qubit 3.0 fluorometer, sized with a Bioanalyzer 2100, and then quantified again using the KAPA Library Quantification kit. Every immunoSEQ 96-well plate was sequenced on a separate single-read 150-cycle Illumina NextSeq 550 flow cell. On the study's bioinformatics: Because the immunoSEQ output held only junctional sequences and lacked quality scores, the filtering could not match the filtering applied to full-length reads. To assign V/J genes and CDR3, sequences were annotated using PyIR, a Python wrapper for IgBLAST v1.9, with IMGT germline references. Reads were filtered out if the reads had weak V/J assignments (E-value above 1e-6), no CDR3, stop codons, out-of-frame junctions, or ambiguous translated residues. V3J clonotypes were defined as sequences sharing an identical inferred V gene, J gene, and CDR3 amino acid sequence. The percentage overlap between two repertoires was calculated by dividing the number of shared unique clonotypes by the size of the smaller repertoire. Three approaches were used to assess repertoire richness: RTK rarefaction, the Chao1 estimator, and Recon v2.1 estimates of unobserved clonotypes. For all TCRbeta clonotypes obtained by the gDNA method from a few donors, generation probabilities were computed with OLGA. TCRdb stores this immuneACCESS table with in-frame sequences only. Part of the clones is absent; in the studies checked, under half of the shortfall reflects unresolved V genes, and no reason is known for the rest. V and J calls and clone size come straight from that table; D and trimming were deduced from the DNA. The sample table shows about 2.1 million clones, and roughly 95% are seen once. The ten largest account for around 1.7% of the sample.

This clone showed up just once. The specificity of this receptor is unknown. Base qualities are missing; no much larger clone stands one base away. CDR1 and CDR2, looked up from the germline V gene, are MDHEN and SYDVKM. From V the trimming removes 5 bases and from J it removes 9 bases, while the gene matches leave 10 bases of the junction unaccounted for. The CDR3 runs 14 amino acids, cysteine and phenylalanine included. Only the CDR3 region is kept as DNA, spanning 42 bases read in frame from base 1. Recombination linked TRBV28 to TRBJ2-1; 7 junctional bases match TRBD2. The TCR comes from a man aged 18 to 30 in good health. Some clones in this sample may be carry-over from other donors' samples. The specimen was naive CD8+ T cells from PBMCs. The cell subset or site label of this sample denotes: CD45RA+CCR7+. In nucleotide form, the sequence is TGTGCCAGCAGTACCCCGGGCTGGGGGGGTGAGCAGTTCTTC. Translated, this is CASSTPGWGGEQFF.